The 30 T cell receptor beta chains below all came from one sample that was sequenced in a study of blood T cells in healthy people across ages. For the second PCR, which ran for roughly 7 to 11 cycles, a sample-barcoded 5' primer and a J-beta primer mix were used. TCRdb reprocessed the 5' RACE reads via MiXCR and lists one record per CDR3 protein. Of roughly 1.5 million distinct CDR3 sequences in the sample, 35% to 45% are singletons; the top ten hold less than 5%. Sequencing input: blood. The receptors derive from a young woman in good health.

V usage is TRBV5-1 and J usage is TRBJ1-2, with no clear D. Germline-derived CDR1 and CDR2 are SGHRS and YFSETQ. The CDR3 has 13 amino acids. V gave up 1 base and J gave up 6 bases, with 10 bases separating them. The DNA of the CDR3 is TGCGCCAGCAGCTTGAACCAGCAGAATGGCTACACCTTC. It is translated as CASSLNQQNGYTF.

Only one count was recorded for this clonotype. The CDR3 loop reads CASRPGQGDNEQFF. The CDR3 DNA is TGTGCCAGCCGCCCGGGACAGGGGGACAATGAGCAGTTCTTC. The gene calls are TRBV12-3 or TRBV12-4 and TRBJ2-1; 11 bases align to TRBD1. There are 14 residues in the CDR3. The V gene end was trimmed by 8 bases and the J gene end by 5 bases; junction bases not matched to a gene: 5.

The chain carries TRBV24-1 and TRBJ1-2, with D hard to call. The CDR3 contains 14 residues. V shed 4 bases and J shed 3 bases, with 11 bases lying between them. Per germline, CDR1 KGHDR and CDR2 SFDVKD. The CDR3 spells CATSDGERDYGYTF. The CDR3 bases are TGTGCCACCAGTGACGGGGAGAGGGACTATGGCTACACCTTC.

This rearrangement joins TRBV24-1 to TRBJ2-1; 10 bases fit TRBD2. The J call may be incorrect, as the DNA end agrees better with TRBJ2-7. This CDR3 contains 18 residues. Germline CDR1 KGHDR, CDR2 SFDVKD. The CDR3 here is CATSDPPQDSGRYNEQYF. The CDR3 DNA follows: TGTGCCACCAGTGATCCCCCACAAGATAGCGGGAGGTACAATGAGCAGTACTTC.

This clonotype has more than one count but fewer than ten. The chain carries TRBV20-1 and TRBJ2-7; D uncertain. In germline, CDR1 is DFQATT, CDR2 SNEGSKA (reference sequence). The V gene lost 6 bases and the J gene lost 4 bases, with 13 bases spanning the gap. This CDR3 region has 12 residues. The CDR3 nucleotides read TGCAGTGCCTGGATGGATGCGTACGAGCAGTACTTC. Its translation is CSAWMDAYEQYF.

CDR3 DNA sequence: TGTGCCAGCACCCCAGGGGGCGCGAGAACAGATACGCAGTATTTT. Its translation: CASTPGGARTDTQYF. This rearrangement joins TRBV12-3 or TRBV12-4 to TRBJ2-3, with 8 bases aligning to TRBD1. The CDR3 runs to 15 residues. The junction had 9 bases not matched to a gene; V was cut back by 7 bases and J by 3 bases.

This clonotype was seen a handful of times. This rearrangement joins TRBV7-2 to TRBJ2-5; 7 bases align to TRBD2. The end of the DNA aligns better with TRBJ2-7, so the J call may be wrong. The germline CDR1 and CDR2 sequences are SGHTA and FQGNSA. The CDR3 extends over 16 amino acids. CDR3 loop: CASSPPPPSGLYEQYF. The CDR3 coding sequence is TGTGCCAGCAGTCCGCCCCCGCCTAGCGGCTTATACGAGCAGTACTTC.

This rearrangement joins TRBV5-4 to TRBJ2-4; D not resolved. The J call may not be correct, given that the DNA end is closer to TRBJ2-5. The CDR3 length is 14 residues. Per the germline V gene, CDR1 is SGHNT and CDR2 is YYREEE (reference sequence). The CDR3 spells CASSSEQNQETQYF. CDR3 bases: TGTGCCAGCAGCTCCGAACAGAACCAAGAGACCCAGTACTTC.

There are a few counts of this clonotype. The CDR3 sequence: CSVVHSEAFF. The CDR3 bases are TGCAGCGTTGTCCACTCTGAAGCTTTCTTT. The gene calls are TRBV29-1 and TRBJ1-1; D is uncertain. CDR1 is SQVTM and CDR2 is ANQGSEA in the germline V gene. V lost 4 bases, J lost 6 bases, and 6 bases lay in between. There are 10 residues in the CDR3. The full variable domain, completed using reference TRBV29-1 and TRBJ1-1, is SAVISQKPSRDICQRGTSLTIQCQVDSQVTMMFWYRQQPGQSLTLIATANQGSEATYESGFVIDKFPISRPNLTFSTLTVSNMSPEDSSIYLCSVVHSEAFFGQGTRLTVV.

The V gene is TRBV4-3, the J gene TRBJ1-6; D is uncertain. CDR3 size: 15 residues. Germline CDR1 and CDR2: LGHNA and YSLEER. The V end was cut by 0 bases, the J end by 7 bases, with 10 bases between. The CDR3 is CASSQDDGPNSPLHF. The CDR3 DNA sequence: TGCGCCAGCAGCCAAGACGACGGGCCCAATTCACCCCTCCACTTT.

The CDR3 spells CASSLQHGIIETQYF. CDR3 DNA sequence: TGTGCCAGCAGCCTGCAACACGGGATTATAGAGACCCAGTACTTC. The V and J genes are TRBV11-1 and TRBJ2-7; a weak D match, TRBD2 (5 bases). TRBJ2-5 matches the DNA end more closely, so the J call is doubtful. Germline V gene lookup returns CDR1 SGHAT and CDR2 FQDESV (reference sequence). There are 15 residues in the CDR3.

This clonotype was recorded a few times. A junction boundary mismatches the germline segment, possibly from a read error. The CDR3 coding sequence is TGTGCTAGCAGCCTCACAGGGTGGAGTACCGAGCAGTACTTC. It yields the protein CASSLTGWSTEQYF. The V and J genes are TRBV7-7 and TRBJ2-7, with D perhaps matching TRBD1 (6 bases). Germline V gene lookup returns CDR1 SSHAT and CDR2 FNYEAQ (reference sequence). The CDR3 spans 14 residues.

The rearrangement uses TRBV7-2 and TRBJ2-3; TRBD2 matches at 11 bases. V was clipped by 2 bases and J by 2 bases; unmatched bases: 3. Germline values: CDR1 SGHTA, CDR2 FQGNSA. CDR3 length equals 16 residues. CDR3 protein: CTSSLIAGGLTDTQYF. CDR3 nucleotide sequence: TGTACCAGCAGCTTAATAGCGGGGGGGCTCACAGATACGCAGTATTTT.

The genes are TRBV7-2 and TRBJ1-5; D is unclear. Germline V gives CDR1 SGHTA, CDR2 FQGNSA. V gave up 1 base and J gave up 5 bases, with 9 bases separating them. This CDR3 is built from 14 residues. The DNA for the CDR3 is TGTGCCAGCAGCTTAGATTCCGGGGATCAGCCCCAGCATTTT. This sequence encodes CASSLDSGDQPQHF.

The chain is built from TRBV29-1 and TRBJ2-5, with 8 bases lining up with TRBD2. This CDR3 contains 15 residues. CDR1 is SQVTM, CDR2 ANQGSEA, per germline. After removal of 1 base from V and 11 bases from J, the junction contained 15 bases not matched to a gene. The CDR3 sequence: CSVEGAGVTYNEQYF. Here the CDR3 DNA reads TGCAGCGTTGAAGGAGCGGGAGTTACCTACAATGAGCAGTACTTC. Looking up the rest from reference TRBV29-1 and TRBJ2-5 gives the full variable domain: SAVISQKPSRDICQRGTSLTIQCQVDSQVTMMFWYRQQPGQSLTLIATANQGSEATYESGFVIDKFPISRPNLTFSTLTVSNMSPEDSSIYLCSVEGAGVTYNEQYFGPGTRLLVL.

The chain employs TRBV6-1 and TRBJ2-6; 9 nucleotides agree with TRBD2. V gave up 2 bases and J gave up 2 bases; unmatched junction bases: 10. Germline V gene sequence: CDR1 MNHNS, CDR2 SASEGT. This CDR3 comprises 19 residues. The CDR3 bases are TGTGCCAGCAGTGAACTTCTAGCGGGGAGGAAAGCTGGGGCCAACGTCCTGACTTTC. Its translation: CASSELLAGRKAGANVLTF.

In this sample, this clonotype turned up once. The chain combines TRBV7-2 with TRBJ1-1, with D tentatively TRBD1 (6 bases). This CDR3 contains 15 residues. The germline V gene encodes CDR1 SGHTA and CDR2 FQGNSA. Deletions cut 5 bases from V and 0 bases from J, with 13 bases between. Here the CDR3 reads CASSPQGIMNTEAFF. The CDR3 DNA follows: TGTGCCAGCAGCCCACAGGGAATCATGAACACTGAAGCTTTCTTT.

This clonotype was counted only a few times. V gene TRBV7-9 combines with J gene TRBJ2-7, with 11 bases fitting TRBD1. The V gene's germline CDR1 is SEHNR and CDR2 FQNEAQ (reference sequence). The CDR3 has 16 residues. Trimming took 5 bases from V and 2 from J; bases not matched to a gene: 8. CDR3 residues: CASSPGTGGKTYEQYF. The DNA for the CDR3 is TGTGCCAGCAGCCCAGGGACAGGGGGTAAGACCTACGAGCAGTACTTC.

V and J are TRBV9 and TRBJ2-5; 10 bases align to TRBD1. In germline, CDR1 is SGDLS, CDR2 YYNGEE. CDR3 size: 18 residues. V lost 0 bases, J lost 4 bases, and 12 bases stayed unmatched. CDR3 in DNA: TGTGCCAGCAGCGTAGCTACAGGGGACAGGGGATCCCTAGAGACCCAGTACTTC. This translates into CASSVATGDRGSLETQYF.

DNA of the CDR3: TGTGCCAGCAGCTCGCAGTTTGGGATGAACACTGAAGCTTTCTTT. This gives the protein CASSSQFGMNTEAFF. The chain recombines TRBV11-2 with TRBJ1-1; D is ambiguous. The CDR3 runs 15 residues. Germline assignment: CDR1 SGHAT and CDR2 FQNNGV. Trimming took off 4 bases at V and 0 bases at J, with 12 bases between the two ends.

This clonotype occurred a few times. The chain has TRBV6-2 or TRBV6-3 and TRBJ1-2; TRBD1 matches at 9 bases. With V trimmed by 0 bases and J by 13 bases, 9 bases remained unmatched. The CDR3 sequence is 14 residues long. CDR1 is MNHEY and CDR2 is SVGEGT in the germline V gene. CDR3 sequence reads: CASSYSGATGGITF. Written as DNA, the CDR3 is TGTGCCAGCAGTTACTCGGGCGCGACAGGGGGAATCACCTTC.

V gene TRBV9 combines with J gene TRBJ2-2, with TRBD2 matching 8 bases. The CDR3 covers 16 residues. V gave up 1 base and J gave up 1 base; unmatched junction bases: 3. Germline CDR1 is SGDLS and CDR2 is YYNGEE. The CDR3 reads CASSVISGVNTGELFF. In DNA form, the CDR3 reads TGTGCCAGCAGCGTAATTAGCGGGGTGAACACCGGGGAGCTGTTTTTT.

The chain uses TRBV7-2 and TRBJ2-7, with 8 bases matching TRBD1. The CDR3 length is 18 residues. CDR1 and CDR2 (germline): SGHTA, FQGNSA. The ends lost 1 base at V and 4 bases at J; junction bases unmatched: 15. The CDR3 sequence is CASSLGTGYWEILYEQYF. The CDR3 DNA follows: TGTGCCAGCAGCTTAGGGACAGGGTATTGGGAAATCCTTTACGAGCAGTACTTC. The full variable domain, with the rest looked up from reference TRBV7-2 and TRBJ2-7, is GAGVSQSPSNKVTEKGKDVELRCDPISGHTALYWYRQSLGQGLEFLIYFQGNSAPDKSGLPSDRFSAERTGGSVSTLTIQRTQQEDSAVYLCASSLGTGYWEILYEQYFGPGTRLTVT.

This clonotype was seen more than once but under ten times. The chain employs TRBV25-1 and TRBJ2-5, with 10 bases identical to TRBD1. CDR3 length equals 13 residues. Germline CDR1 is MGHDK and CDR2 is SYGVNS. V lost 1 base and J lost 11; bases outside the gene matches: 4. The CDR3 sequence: CASSEWTGGEQYF. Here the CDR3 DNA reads TGTGCCAGCAGTGAATGGACAGGGGGAGAGCAGTACTTC.

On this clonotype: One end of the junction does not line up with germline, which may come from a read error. The CDR3, as DNA: TGCAGTGCTAGAGTACAGCTCAATCAGCCTCAGCATTTT. Translation gives CSARVQLNQPQHF. This chain joins TRBV20-1 and TRBJ1-5, with D unresolved. Per germline, CDR1 DFQATT and CDR2 SNEGSKA (reference sequence). The CDR3 covers 13 residues.

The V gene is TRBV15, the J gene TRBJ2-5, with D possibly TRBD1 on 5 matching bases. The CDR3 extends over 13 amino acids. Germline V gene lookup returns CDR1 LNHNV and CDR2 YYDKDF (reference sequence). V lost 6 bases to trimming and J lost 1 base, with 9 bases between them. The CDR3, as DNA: TGTGCCACCAGGCTCCAGGGCCAAGAGACCCAGTACTTC. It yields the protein CATRLQGQETQYF. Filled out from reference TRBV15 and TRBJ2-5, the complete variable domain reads DAMVIQNPRYQVTQFGKPVTLSCSQTLNHNVMYWYQQKSSQAPKLLFHYYDKDFNNEADTPDNFQSRRPNTSFCFLDIRSPGLGDTAMYLCATRLQGQETQYFGPGTRLLVL.

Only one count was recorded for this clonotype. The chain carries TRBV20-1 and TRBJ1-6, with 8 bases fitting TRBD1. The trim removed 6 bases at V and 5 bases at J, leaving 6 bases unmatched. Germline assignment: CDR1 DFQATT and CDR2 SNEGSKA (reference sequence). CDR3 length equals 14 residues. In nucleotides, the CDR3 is TGCAGTGCCAAGCAGGGGGCCCATAATTCACCCCTCCACTTT. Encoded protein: CSAKQGAHNSPLHF.

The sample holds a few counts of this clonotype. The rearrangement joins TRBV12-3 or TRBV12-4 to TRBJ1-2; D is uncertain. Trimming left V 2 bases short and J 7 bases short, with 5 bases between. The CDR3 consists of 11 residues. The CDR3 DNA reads TGTGCCAGCAGTTTAAGCTGTGGCTACACCTTC. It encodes CASSLSCGYTF.

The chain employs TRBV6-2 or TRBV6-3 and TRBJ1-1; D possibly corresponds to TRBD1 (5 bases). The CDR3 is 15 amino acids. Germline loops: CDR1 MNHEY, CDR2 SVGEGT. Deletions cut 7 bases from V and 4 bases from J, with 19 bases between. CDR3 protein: CASNPRGQQSTEAFF. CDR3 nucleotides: TGTGCCAGCAACCCAAGGGGCCAACAGAGCACTGAAGCTTTCTTT.

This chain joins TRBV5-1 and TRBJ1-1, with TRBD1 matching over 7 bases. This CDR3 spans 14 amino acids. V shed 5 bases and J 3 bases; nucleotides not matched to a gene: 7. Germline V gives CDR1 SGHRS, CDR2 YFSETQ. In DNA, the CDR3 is TGCGCCAGCAGTCTGGACAGGCCGGACACTGAAGCTTTCTTT. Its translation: CASSLDRPDTEAFF.